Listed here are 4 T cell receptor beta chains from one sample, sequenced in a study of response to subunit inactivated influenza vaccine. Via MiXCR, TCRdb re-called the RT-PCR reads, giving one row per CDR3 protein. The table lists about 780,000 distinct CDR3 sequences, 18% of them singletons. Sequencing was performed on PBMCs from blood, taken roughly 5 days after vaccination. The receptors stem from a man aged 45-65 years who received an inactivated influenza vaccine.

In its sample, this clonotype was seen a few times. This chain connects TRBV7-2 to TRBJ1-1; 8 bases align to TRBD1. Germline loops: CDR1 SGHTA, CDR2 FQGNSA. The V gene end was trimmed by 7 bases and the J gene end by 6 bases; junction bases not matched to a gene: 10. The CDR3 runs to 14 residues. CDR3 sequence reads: CASIRGQGSSEAFF. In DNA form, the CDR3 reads TGTGCCAGCATCCGAGGACAGGGATCTTCTGAAGCTTTCTTT.

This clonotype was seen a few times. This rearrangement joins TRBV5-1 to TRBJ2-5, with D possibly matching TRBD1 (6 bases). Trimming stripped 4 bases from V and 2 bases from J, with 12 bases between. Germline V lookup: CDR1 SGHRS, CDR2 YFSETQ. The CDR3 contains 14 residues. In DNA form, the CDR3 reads TGCGCCAGCAGCGAGATCGGACAGCAAGAGACCCAGTACTTC. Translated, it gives CASSEIGQQETQYF. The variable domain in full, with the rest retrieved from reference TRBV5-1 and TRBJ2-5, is KAGVTQTPRYLIKTRGQQVTLSCSPISGHRSVSWYQQTPGQGLQFLFEYFSETQRNKGNFPGRFSGRQFSNSRSEMNVSTLELGDSALYLCASSEIGQQETQYFGPGTRLLVL.

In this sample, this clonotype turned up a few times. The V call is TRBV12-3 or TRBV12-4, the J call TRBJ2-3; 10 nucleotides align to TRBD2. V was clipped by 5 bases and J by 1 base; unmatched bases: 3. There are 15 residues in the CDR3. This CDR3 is CASSITSGGTDTQYF. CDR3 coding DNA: TGTGCCAGCAGTATTACTAGCGGGGGCACAGATACGCAGTATTTT.

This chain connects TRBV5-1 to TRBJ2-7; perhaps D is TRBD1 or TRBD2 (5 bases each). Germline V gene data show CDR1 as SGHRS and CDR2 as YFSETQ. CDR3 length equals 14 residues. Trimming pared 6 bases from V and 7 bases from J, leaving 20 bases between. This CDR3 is CASNPDGADGEQYF. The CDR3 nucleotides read TGCGCCAGCAACCCGGACGGGGCAGATGGGGAGCAGTACTTC.